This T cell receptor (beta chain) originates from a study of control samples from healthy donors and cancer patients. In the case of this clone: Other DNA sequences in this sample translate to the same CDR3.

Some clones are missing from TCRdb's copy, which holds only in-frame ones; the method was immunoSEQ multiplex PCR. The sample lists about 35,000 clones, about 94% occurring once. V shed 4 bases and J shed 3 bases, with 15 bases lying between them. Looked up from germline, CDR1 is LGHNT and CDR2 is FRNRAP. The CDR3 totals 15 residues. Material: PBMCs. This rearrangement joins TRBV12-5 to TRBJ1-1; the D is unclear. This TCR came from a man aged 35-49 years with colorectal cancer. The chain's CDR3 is CASGSKDSWDTEAFF. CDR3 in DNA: TGTGCTAGTGGTTCCAAGGACTCATGGGACACTGAAGCTTTCTTT.